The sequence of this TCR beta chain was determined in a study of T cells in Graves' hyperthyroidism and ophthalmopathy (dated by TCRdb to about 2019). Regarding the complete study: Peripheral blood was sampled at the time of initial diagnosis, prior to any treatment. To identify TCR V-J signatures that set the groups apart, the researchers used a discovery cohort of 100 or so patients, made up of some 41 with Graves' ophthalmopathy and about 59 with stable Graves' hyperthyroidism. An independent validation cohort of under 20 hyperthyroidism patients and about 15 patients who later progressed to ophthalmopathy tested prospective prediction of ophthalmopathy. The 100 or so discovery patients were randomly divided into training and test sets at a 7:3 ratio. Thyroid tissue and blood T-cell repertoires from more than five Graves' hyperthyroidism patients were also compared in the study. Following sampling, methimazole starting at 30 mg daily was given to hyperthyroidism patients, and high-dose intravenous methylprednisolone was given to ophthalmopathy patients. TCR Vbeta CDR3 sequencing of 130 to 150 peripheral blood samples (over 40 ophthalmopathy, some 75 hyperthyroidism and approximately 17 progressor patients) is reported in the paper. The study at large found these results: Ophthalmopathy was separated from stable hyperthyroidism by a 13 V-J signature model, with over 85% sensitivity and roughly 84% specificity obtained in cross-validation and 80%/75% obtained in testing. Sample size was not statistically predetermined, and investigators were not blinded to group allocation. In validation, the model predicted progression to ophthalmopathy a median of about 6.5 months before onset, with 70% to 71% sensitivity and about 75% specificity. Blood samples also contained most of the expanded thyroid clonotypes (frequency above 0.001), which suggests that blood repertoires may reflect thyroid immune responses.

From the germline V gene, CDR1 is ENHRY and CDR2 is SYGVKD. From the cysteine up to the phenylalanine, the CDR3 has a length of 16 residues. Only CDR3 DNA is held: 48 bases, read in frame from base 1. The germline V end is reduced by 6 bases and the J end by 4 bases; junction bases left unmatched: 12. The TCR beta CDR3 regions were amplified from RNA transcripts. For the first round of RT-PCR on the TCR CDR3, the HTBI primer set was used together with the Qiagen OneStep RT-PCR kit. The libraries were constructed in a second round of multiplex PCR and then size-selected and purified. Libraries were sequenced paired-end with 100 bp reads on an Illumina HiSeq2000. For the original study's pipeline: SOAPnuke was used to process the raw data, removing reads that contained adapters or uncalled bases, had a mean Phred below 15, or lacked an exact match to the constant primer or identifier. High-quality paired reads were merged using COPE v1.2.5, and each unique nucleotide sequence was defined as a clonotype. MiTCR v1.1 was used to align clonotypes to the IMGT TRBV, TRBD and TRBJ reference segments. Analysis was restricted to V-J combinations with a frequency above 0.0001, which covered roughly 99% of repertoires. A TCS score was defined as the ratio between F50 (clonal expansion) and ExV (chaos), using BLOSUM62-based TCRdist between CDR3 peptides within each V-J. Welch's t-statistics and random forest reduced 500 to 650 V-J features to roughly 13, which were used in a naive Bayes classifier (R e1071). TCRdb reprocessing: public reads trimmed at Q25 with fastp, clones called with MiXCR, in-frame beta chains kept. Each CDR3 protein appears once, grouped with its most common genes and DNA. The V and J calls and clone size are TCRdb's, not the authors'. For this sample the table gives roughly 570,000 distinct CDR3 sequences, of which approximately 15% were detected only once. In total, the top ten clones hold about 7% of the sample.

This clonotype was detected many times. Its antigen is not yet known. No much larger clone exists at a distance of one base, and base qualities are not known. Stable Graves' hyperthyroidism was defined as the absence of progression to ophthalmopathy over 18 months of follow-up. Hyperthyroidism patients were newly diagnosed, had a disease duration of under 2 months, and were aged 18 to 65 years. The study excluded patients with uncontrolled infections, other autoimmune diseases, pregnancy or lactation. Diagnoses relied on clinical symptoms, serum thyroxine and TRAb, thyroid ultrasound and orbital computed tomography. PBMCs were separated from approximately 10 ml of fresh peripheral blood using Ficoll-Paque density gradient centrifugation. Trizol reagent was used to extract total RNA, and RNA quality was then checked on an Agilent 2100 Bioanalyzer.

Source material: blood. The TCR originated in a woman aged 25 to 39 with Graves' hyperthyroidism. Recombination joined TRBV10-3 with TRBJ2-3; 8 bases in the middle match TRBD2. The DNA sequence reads TGTGCCATCAGCCCCTCTGGCGGGAGGAGGGCAGATACGCAGTATTTT. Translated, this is CAISPSGGRRADTQYF.